Listed here are 19 T cell receptor beta chains from one sample, sequenced in a study of T cells in Graves' hyperthyroidism and ophthalmopathy. RNA transcripts served as the template for amplifying TCR beta CDR3 regions. HTBI primers were employed in a first-round RT-PCR of the TCR CDR3. TCRdb fed the multiplex PCR reads into MiXCR, producing one record per CDR3 protein. The table records around 500,000 distinct CDR3 sequences, approximately 15% of them present only once. The sequencing input was blood. These receptors came from a woman in her 40s with Graves' hyperthyroidism.

In its sample, this clonotype was seen a few times. The chain is built from TRBV3-1 and TRBJ1-3; D is perhaps TRBD1 (5 bases). Germline values: CDR1 LGHDT, CDR2 YNNKEL (reference sequence). V gave up 1 base and J gave up 2 bases, with 21 bases separating them. CDR3 length equals 19 residues. The CDR3 here is CASSQAGQGKGRAGNTIYF. The DNA of the CDR3 is TGTGCCAGCAGCCAAGCGGGCCAGGGCAAGGGGAGAGCTGGAAACACCATATATTTT.

This clonotype occurred many times. This chain connects TRBV18 to TRBJ2-1; 7 bases agree with TRBD1. Germline-derived CDR1 and CDR2 are KGHSH and LQKENI. V lost 5 bases, J lost 9 bases, and 10 bases stayed unmatched. The CDR3 covers 14 residues. CDR3 protein: CASSRDSGLVEQFF. The CDR3 DNA reads TGTGCCAGCTCAAGGGACAGCGGTCTTGTTGAGCAGTTCTTC.

This clonotype occurred a few times. The V gene is TRBV29-1, the J gene TRBJ2-4; no clear D gene. V lost 3 bases and J 0 bases, leaving 3 bases between the germline ends. Germline V gives CDR1 SQVTM, CDR2 ANQGSEA. The CDR3 sequence is 12 residues long. The CDR3 nucleotides are TGCAGCGTTGAGATAGCCAAAAACATTCAGTACTTC. Amino acids: CSVEIAKNIQYF.

This clonotype has at least ten counts. The chain combines TRBV19 with TRBJ1-1; TRBD1 matches 7 bases. The CDR3 runs 16 residues. V trimming: 3 bases; J trimming: 2 bases; junction bases outside the gene matches: 9. CDR1 and CDR2 from the germline V gene are LNHDA and SQIVND (reference sequence). The CDR3 region is CASSIPSGTVNTEAFF. The CDR3, as DNA: TGTGCCAGTAGTATTCCCTCCGGGACAGTCAACACTGAAGCTTTCTTT.

This clonotype occurred many times. The V gene is TRBV20-1, the J gene TRBJ2-3; 10 nucleotides match TRBD2. The CDR3 consists of 15 residues. V shed 3 bases and J 2 bases; nucleotides not matched to a gene: 5. Per germline, CDR1 DFQATT and CDR2 SNEGSKA (reference sequence). CDR3 region: CSARSTSGVTDTQYF. Here the CDR3 DNA reads TGCAGTGCTAGGTCAACTAGCGGGGTCACAGATACGCAGTATTTT.

The V call is TRBV28, the J call TRBJ2-7; 12 nucleotides align to TRBD2. Germline V gene lookup returns CDR1 MDHEN and CDR2 SYDVKM. Unmatched junction bases numbered 7, after V lost 6 bases and J lost 7 bases. The CDR3 contains 14 residues. The CDR3 protein is CASRKTSGSSEQYF. CDR3 nucleotide sequence: TGTGCCAGCAGGAAGACTAGCGGGAGTAGTGAGCAGTACTTC.

This clonotype was counted at least ten times. The genes are TRBV28 and TRBJ2-3; a weak D match, TRBD1 (6 bases). The CDR3 extends over 14 amino acids. Germline-derived CDR1 and CDR2 are MDHEN and SYDVKM. Trimming took 5 bases from V and 5 from J, leaving 14 bases between them. The CDR3 coding sequence is TGTGCCAGCAGTAATCCGGGACAAATAGATACGCAGTATTTT. Its protein product is CASSNPGQIDTQYF.

The sample holds many counts of this clonotype. The chain employs TRBV7-9 and TRBJ1-3; 8 bases align to TRBD1. V lost 6 bases, J lost 0 bases, and 4 bases stayed unmatched. The germline V gene encodes CDR1 SEHNR and CDR2 FQNEAQ (reference sequence). The CDR3 runs to 15 residues. CDR3 region: CASSSTGGSGNTIYF. CDR3 nucleotides: TGTGCCAGCAGTTCTACAGGGGGCTCTGGAAACACCATATATTTT. The whole variable domain, filled in from reference TRBV7-9 and TRBJ1-3, reads DTGVSQNPRHKITKRGQNVTFRCDPISEHNRLYWYRQTLGQGPEFLTYFQNEAQLEKSRLLSDRFSAERPKGSFSTLEIQRTEQGDSAMYLCASSSTGGSGNTIYFGEGSWLTVV.

This clonotype was observed at least ten times. This chain connects TRBV20-1 to TRBJ1-1, with D maybe TRBD1 (6 bases). Germline V gives CDR1 DFQATT, CDR2 SNEGSKA (reference sequence). Deletions cut 5 bases from V and 6 bases from J, with 13 bases between. This CDR3 contains 12 residues. CDR3 bases: TGCAGTGCTTTTGAGACAGGTTCTGAAGCTTTCTTT. This codes for CSAFETGSEAFF.

This clonotype was seen repeatedly, ten times or more. The chain links TRBV18 to TRBJ2-7; no clear D gene. The V end lost 0 bases, the J end lost 4 bases, and 7 bases lay between the germline ends. From germline, CDR1 is KGHSH and CDR2 LQKENI. The CDR3 runs 13 residues. In nucleotides, the CDR3 is TGTGCCAGCTCACCACCAGTAGGGTACGAGCAGTACTTC. Its translation: CASSPPVGYEQYF.

The chain combines TRBV7-6 with TRBJ2-7; D not certain. The germline V gene has CDR1 SGHVS and CDR2 FNYEAQ. This CDR3 is built from 13 residues. Trimming stripped 0 bases from V and 6 bases from J, with 9 bases between. CDR3 DNA: TGTGCCAGCAGCTTAGCACCCGGCTCCGAGCAGTACTTC. Protein product: CASSLAPGSEQYF.

This clonotype was seen many times. This chain links TRBV27 with TRBJ2-7, with D possibly TRBD2 on 5 matching bases. Trimming stripped 0 bases from V and 0 bases from J, with 9 bases between. This CDR3 has 15 residues. CDR1 and CDR2 (germline): MNHEY, SMNVEV (reference sequence). CDR3: CASSLSGRGSYEQYF. CDR3 coding DNA: TGTGCCAGCAGTTTATCGGGGAGAGGCTCCTACGAGCAGTACTTC.

In its sample, this clonotype was seen many times. The chain employs TRBV20-1 and TRBJ2-3, with 11 bases fitting TRBD2. Trimming at V came to 3 bases and at J to 5 bases, leaving 7 bases not matched to a gene. Germline loops: CDR1 DFQATT, CDR2 SNEGSKA (reference sequence). This CDR3 has 15 residues. CDR3 region: CSARTSGKEVDTQYF. The DNA of the CDR3 is TGCAGTGCTAGGACTAGCGGGAAAGAGGTAGATACGCAGTATTTT.

The V gene is TRBV27, the J gene TRBJ1-5, with D maybe TRBD1 (6 bases). This CDR3 contains 15 residues. Germline V gene data show CDR1 as MNHEY and CDR2 as SMNVEV (reference sequence). Trimming took 8 bases from V and 9 from J, leaving 23 bases between them. Here the CDR3 DNA reads TGTGCCAGCCTGAGCCGAGTGGGGGCGGGGGGGCCCCAGCATTTT. It encodes CASLSRVGAGGPQHF.

This clonotype was detected a few times. The genes are TRBV5-1 and TRBJ2-1; 7 positions match TRBD1. The CDR3 runs to 16 residues. The J segment lost 3 bases and the V segment lost 7 bases, leaving 13 bases of the junction unmatched. Germline loops: CDR1 SGHRS, CDR2 YFSETQ. The CDR3 nucleotides read TGCGCCAGCGCCGCTAAACCTAGACAGGGCTACAATGAGCAGTTCTTC. It translates to CASAAKPRQGYNEQFF.

This clonotype was found a few times. The chain uses TRBV5-4 and TRBJ1-2; tentative D call: TRBD1 (6 bases). Deletions cut 4 bases from V and 4 bases from J, with 14 bases between. The CDR3 length is 14 residues. Germline values: CDR1 SGHNT, CDR2 YYREEE (reference sequence). The CDR3 is CASSGKGGSYGYTF. The CDR3 DNA reads TGTGCCAGCAGCGGGAAAGGGGGTAGCTATGGCTACACCTTC.

This clonotype has a count of ten or more. The rearrangement uses TRBV10-3 and TRBJ2-1; D gene unclear. This CDR3 comprises 13 residues. The V gene's germline CDR1 is ENHRY and CDR2 SYGVKD. Trimming removed 4 bases from V and 7 bases from J, with 11 bases in between. The DNA for the CDR3 is TGTGCCATCAGTGCTCAAGGGCAGAATGAGCAGTTCTTC. This codes for CAISAQGQNEQFF.

This clonotype was found a few times. The chain links TRBV6-1 to TRBJ2-3, with 8 bases that match TRBD1. The CDR3 contains 14 residues. V lost 6 bases to trimming and J lost 4 bases; unmatched junction nucleotides: 6. CDR1 is MNHNS and CDR2 is SASEGT in the germline V gene. CDR3 residues: CASRPRQGPDTQYF. DNA of the CDR3: TGTGCCAGCAGGCCCCGACAGGGGCCAGATACGCAGTATTTT.

This chain links TRBV7-9 with TRBJ2-1; D is possibly TRBD1 (6 bases). Germline V lookup: CDR1 SEHNR, CDR2 FQNEAQ (reference sequence). The V end was cut by 1 base, the J end by 7 bases, with 14 bases between. The CDR3 length is 15 residues. CDR3 loop: CASSLVVTGLNEQFF. The DNA for the CDR3 is TGTGCCAGCAGCTTAGTTGTGACAGGTTTAAATGAGCAGTTCTTC.